This T cell receptor (beta chain) was recovered during a study of blood T cell repertoires in COVID-19. Study context: Specimens from acute and convalescent COVID-19 originated in the United States, Italy and Spain. T cells, B-cell-depleted T cells, or PBMCs supplied cDNA or gDNA.

In the authors' methods: Scientists estimated how many nucleated cells there were by amplifying reference gene primers. TCRdb's table, derived via immunoSEQ multiplex PCR, lists solely in-frame clones and lacks some. Clone size and the V and J calls come from that table; the DNA yielded D and trimming. Here the sample spans roughly 280,000 clones, roughly 86% being singletons. CDR3 length equals 11 residues. CDR1 and CDR2 from the germline V gene are SGDLS and YYNGEE. V shed 4 bases and J shed 3 bases, with 5 bases lying between them. The receptor's source is a woman aged 60-70 years with COVID-19, enrolled during active disease. Sequenced sample: peripheral blood. V usage is TRBV9 and J usage is TRBJ2-7; D ambiguous. The CDR3 nucleotides read TGTGCCAGCAGCTCAAACTACGAGCAGTACTTC. Translated, it gives CASSSNYEQYF. Supplemented by reference TRBV9 and TRBJ2-7, the full variable domain reads DSGVTQTPKHLITATGQRVTLRCSPRSGDLSVYWYQQSLDQGLQFLIQYYNGEERAKGNILERFSAQQFPDLHSELNLSSLELGDSALYFCASSSNYEQYFGPGTRLTVT.